Given below is one TCR beta chain in context. Its antigen is currently not known. No qualities accompany the bases; no much larger clone lies one base away. The CDR3, from cysteine to phenylalanine, totals 13 residues. The DNA shown is the 39-base CDR3, in frame from base 1. V is reduced by 5 bases and J by 6 bases, leaving a spacing of 13 bases between them. TCRbeta CDR3 regions were amplified from genomic DNA by means of the immunoSEQ Assay, a bias-controlled multiplex PCR. The paper's processing steps were these. The number of nucleated cells in each sample was estimated by amplification of reference gene primers within the assay. To quantify the absolute abundance of each unique TCRbeta CDR3 rearrangement, sequence reads were collapsed and filtered. For each sample, productive Simpson clonality was calculated by taking the square root of Simpson's diversity index across productive rearrangements. Imported from immuneACCESS, the table was reduced by TCRdb to in-frame sequences with V and J called. These copies leave out some clones; in studies compared against another copy, an unresolved V gene accounts for under half, and the cause of the remainder is not known. The V and J calls and the clone size are those of that table, but D and trimming were determined from the DNA. In all, the sample holds around 200,000 clones, and approximately 90% of those were seen once. In total, the top ten clones hold 1.2% of the sample.

These data come from a study of blood T cell repertoires in COVID-19 (dated by TCRdb to about 2020). In the study overall: The collaborator samples originated in the United States, Italy and Spain and spanned the acute and convalescent phases of COVID-19. The material from the prospective study consisted of cDNA or gDNA derived from T cells, B-cell-depleted T cells, or PBMCs. The dataset comprised deeply sampled blood TCRbeta repertoires from subjects exposed to, actively infected with, or recovered from COVID-19. A freely available public database, intended as a resource for researchers studying the immune response to SARS-CoV-2, is where the repertoires were released. The samples were drawn from the first 160 participants of the ongoing ImmuneRACE study and from 1,200 or so subjects provided by 6 global collaborators. Nearly every sample came with metadata listing a de-identified subject ID, COVID-19 status, age in years and sex. Where available, HLA class I and class II types were taken from metadata supplied by the sample provider and were not determined by assay-based typing.

Summary of the overall study and its limitations: How much clinical and demographic metadata was included differed by source and by participant, and the metadata was provided uncurated.

Participants in the prospective study were enrolled through a virtual design, were aged roughly 18 to 100 years, and lived in roughly 26 United States geographic areas. In the prospective study, participants were assigned to cohorts based on the clinical history participants reported in a screening survey and a study questionnaire. ImmuneRACE Cohort 3 recovered participants were defined by two consecutive negative NP/OP PCR tests, healthcare professional clearance, or symptom resolution. Mobile phlebotomists in the prospective study collected whole blood, serum and a nasopharyngeal or oropharyngeal swab from every participant. Over a 2-month period, participants in the prospective study had the option of providing additional blood draws and questionnaires. Prospective study blood samples were shipped either frozen or at room temperature before DNA extraction.

Recombination connected TRBV12-3 or TRBV12-4 to TRBJ1-2; 6 matching bases give a weak D call of TRBD1. The TCR originated in a man aged 25 to 40 who had recovered from COVID-19. Sequences were obtained from PBMCs or T cells enriched from blood (not recorded which). The CDR3: CASSPTGKDGYTF. The base sequence is TGTGCCAGCAGTCCCACAGGGAAGGATGGCTACACCTTC.